This T cell receptor (beta chain) was obtained from a study of spatial heterogeneity in lung cancer. The overall study: In raw reads, more than eight appearances on average were recorded for each unique TCR and UMI combination. General study results and limits: Intratumoral expanded alpha and beta TCR counts were found to track tumor mutation counts. Nonsynonymous mutation counts, ubiquitous and regional, were tracked by the respective counts of ubiquitous and regional expanded TCRs.

The time point denotes: sample taken at primary tumor resection. The donor group consisted of around 70 patients who had untreated, early-stage non-small cell lung cancer. V dropped 0 bases and J dropped 2 bases, with 9 bases sitting between them. This CDR3 contains 15 residues. CDR1 and CDR2 from the germline V gene are LGHNA and YSLEER. Comment on this clonotype: Antigen: not known.

TCR cDNA molecules were tagged individually, and each one carried a unique molecular identifier. TCRdb called the 5' RACE reads again in MiXCR, with one record for every CDR3 protein. The sample lists under 15,000 distinct CDR3 sequences; about 5.6% were seen once. J is TRBJ2-3 and V is TRBV4-3; no clear D gene. This sample comprised lung tumor tissue, obtained at surgery. This clonotype was obtained from a female donor with early-stage non-small cell lung cancer. Here the CDR3 DNA reads TGCGCCAGCAGCCAAGACTTGGCTCCCACAGATACGCAGTATTTT. Translation: CASSQDLAPTDTQYF.